This TCR beta chain was profiled in a study of blood T cell repertoires in COVID-19. For the study at large: Spain, Italy and the United States supplied samples that represented acute and convalescent COVID-19. T cells, B-cell-depleted T cells, or PBMCs supplied cDNA or gDNA.

Germline V gene lookup returns CDR1 SGHRS and CDR2 YFSETQ. The germline V and J ends were trimmed by 0 bases and 0 bases, with 9 bases remaining between them. This CDR3 comprises 15 residues. Authors' data handling: From reference gene primer amplification, estimates of nucleated cell counts were derived. Method: immunoSEQ multiplex PCR; TCRdb's copy keeps in-frame clones and lacks some. For V, J and clone size, that table is used; D and trimming come from the DNA. Among 77,000 or so clones, about 76% were seen once, and the ten largest hold 25% to 30%. Sequencing was done on a sample of peripheral blood. This chain uses TRBV5-1 with TRBJ1-1; D is ambiguous. The source is a woman of 80 years or more with active or convalescent COVID-19. The CDR3 reads CASSLERVVNTEAFF. CDR3 coding DNA: TGCGCCAGCAGCTTGGAGCGAGTCGTGAACACTGAAGCTTTCTTT. Using reference TRBV5-1 and TRBJ1-1 for the parts outside the CDR3, the full variable domain is KAGVTQTPRYLIKTRGQQVTLSCSPISGHRSVSWYQQTPGQGLQFLFEYFSETQRNKGNFPGRFSGRQFSNSRSEMNVSTLELGDSALYLCASSLERVVNTEAFFGQGTRLTVV.